This T cell receptor beta chain originates from a study of cytomegalovirus exposure and HLA in healthy donors. Study-level findings and limits: When the data were analyzed later, several of the most significant clusters appeared to be linked to common viral pathogens. A later analysis linked a missense variant in DCLRE1C to the trimming of TCR beta V and J genes.

Primers for the PCR totalled 60 Vbeta and 13 Jbeta. Method: immunoSEQ multiplex PCR; TCRdb's copy keeps in-frame clones and lacks some. The table has under 200,000 clones, 70% to 90% seen once. About this clone: Its antigen is not known.

This receptor was identified in a man under 40 in good health and CMV-seropositive. Sample: PBMCs.

The CDR3 DNA follows: TGTGCCAGCTCACCGGGACTAGTGGGATACGGGGAGCTGTTTTTT. It encodes CASSPGLVGYGELFF. The chain joins TRBV18 to TRBJ2-2, with 8 bases lining up with TRBD2. This CDR3 spans 15 amino acids. CDR1 is KGHSH and CDR2 is LQKENI in the germline V gene. J was trimmed by 7 bases and V by 3 bases; bases with no gene match: 7. The variable domain in full, completed from reference TRBV18 and TRBJ2-2, reads NAGVMQNPRHLVRRRGQEARLRCSPMKGHSHVYWYRQLPEEGLKFMVYLQKENIIDESGMPKERFSAEFPKEGPSILRIQQVVRGDSAAYFCASSPGLVGYGELFFGEGSRLTVL.